These T cell receptor beta chains were read from a single sample in a study of blood T cells in healthy people across ages. In TCRdb, the 5' RACE reads were re-called with MiXCR into one record per CDR3 protein. This table has roughly 1.6 million distinct CDR3 sequences, almost 35% appearing once. The sequencing input was blood. The receptors were gathered from a woman aged 30 to 39 in good health. Both conserved end residues are part of each CDR3. Each record gives: clone size, J gene, V gene, D gene, CDR3 protein, CDR3 DNA. D genes are given only for firm matches. Size values are once, few and many counts, or a class for expanded clones, and some rows have none.

few TRBJ2-7 TRBV6-1 TRBD2 CASSERGARNEQYF TGTGCCAGCAGTGAGCGGGGGGCGAGGAACGAGCAGTACTTC
many TRBJ1-5 TRBV20-1 . CSARNRPVEPQHF TGCAGTGCTAGGAACCGACCGGTAGAGCCCCAGCATTTT
few TRBJ2-7 TRBV7-9 . CASSLDLAGSYEQYF TGTGCCAGCAGCTTAGACTTGGCCGGATCCTACGAGCAGTACTTC
few TRBJ2-1 TRBV15 TRBD2 CATSITSGLYNEQFF TGTGCCACCAGCATAACTAGCGGTCTCTACAATGAGCAGTTCTTC
. TRBJ2-1 TRBV20-1 TRBD2 CSAGLAGGISEQFF TGCAGTGCTGGACTAGCGGGAGGAATTAGTGAGCAGTTCTTC
. TRBJ2-7 TRBV14 . CASSQDLDPQYF TGTGCCAGCAGCCAAGACCTCGACCCGCAGTACTTC
few TRBJ2-5 TRBV5-5 . CASSPGTRGLQETQYF TGTGCCAGCAGCCCCGGCACAAGGGGTTTACAAGAGACCCAGTACTTC
. TRBJ2-3 TRBV2 . CASSEGPLVAADTQYF TGTGCCAGCAGTGAAGGTCCCCTAGTTGCCGCAGATACGCAGTATTTT
few TRBJ2-5 TRBV9 . CASSVEGRGVGETQYF TGTGCCAGCAGCGTAGAAGGTCGGGGTGTCGGGGAGACCCAGTACTTC
few TRBJ2-4 TRBV20-1 . CSARTAGGANIQYF TGCAGTGCTAGAACAGCGGGCGGCGCAAACATTCAGTACTTC
few TRBJ2-5 TRBV3-1 . CASSQDLGLTAQYF TGTGCCAGCAGCCAAGACCTGGGACTTACGGCCCAGTACTTC